Detailed here is one T cell receptor (beta chain). Its antigen is not known. The table came from immunoSEQ multiplex PCR; TCRdb's copy has only in-frame clones and leaves some out. The data contain about 56,000 clones, about 91% of them singletons. The data were taken from a study of cytomegalovirus exposure and HLA in healthy donors. The overall study: Both the 100 to 150 validation repertoires and the approximately 700 first-cohort repertoires used the same platform, as reported by a later analysis. The study's findings and limits: The authors confirmed in vitro that three CMV-associated chains were specific for CMV antigens. Some TCR beta chains (about 170 of them) were listed as cytomegalovirus-associated.

Germline-derived CDR1 and CDR2 are SGHAT and FQNNGV. CDR3 size: 17 residues. V trimming: 1 base; J trimming: 3 bases; junction bases outside the gene matches: 6. The donors were members of the validation cohort comprising approximately 110 subjects, separate from the approximately 700-subject first cohort. This clonotype was sampled from a young woman in good health and CMV-seronegative. Material: PBMCs. The chain is built from TRBV11-2 and TRBJ2-3; 11 nucleotides align to TRBD2. The DNA of the CDR3 is TGTGCCAGCAGCTTAGGGTTTAGCGGGGGGGGGACAGATACGCAGTATTTT. It is translated as CASSLGFSGGGTDTQYF.